One T cell receptor (beta chain) is described in this entry. This entry is derived from a study of blood T cell repertoires in COVID-19. There are 15 residues in the CDR3. Germline assignment: CDR1 SNHLY and CDR2 FYNNEI. Trimming pared 6 bases from V and 2 bases from J, leaving 11 bases between. Produced via immunoSEQ multiplex PCR; TCRdb's table is partial and in-frame only. The top ten clones hold approximately 2.5% of a sample with some 360,000 clones, around 87% of them seen once. This receptor was taken from a woman aged 55-70 years with COVID-19, enrolled during active disease. The V call is TRBV2, the J call TRBJ2-6, with D hard to call. The sequenced sample was peripheral blood. The CDR3 coding sequence is TGTGCCAGCAGACACAGACCTACTGGGGCCAACGTCCTGACTTTC. This encodes CASRHRPTGANVLTF.